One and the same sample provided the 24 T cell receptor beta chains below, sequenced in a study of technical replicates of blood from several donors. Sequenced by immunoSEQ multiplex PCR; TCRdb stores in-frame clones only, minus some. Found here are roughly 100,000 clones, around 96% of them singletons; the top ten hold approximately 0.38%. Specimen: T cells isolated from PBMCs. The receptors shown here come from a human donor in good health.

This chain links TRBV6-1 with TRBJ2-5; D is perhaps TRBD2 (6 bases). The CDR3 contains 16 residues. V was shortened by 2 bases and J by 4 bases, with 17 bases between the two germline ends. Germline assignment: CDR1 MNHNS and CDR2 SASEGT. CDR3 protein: CASSEWDSLGVETQYF. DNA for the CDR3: TGTGCCAGCAGTGAATGGGACTCCCTGGGGGTAGAGACCCAGTACTTC.

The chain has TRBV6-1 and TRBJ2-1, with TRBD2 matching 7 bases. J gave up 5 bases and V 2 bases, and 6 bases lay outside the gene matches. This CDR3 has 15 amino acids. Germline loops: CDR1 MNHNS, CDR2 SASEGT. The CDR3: CASSELAGDNNEQFF. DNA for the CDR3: TGTGCCAGCAGTGAACTGGCGGGAGATAACAATGAGCAGTTCTTC.

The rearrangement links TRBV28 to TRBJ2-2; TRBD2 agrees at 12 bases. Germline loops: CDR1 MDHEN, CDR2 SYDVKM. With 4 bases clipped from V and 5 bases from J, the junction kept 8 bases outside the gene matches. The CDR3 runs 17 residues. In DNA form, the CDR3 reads TGTGCCAGCAGTTCCTCTAGCGGGAGGGCCTTGACCGGGGAGCTGTTTTTT. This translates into CASSSSSGRALTGELFF.

The CDR3 bases are TGTGCCAGCAGGTTTTCGGGGGACCCTAACTATGGCTACACCTTC. It yields the protein CASRFSGDPNYGYTF. The rearrangement links TRBV6-5 to TRBJ1-2; TRBD1 might be the D (5 bases). This CDR3 is built from 15 residues. V lost 6 bases and J lost 0, with 14 bases in between. Germline V gives CDR1 MNHEY, CDR2 SVGAGI.

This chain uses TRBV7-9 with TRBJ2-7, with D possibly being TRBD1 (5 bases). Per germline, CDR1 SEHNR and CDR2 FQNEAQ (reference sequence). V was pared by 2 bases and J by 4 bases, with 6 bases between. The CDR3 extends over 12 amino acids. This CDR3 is CASSLQGYEQYF. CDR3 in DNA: TGTGCCAGCAGCTTACAGGGATACGAGCAGTACTTC.

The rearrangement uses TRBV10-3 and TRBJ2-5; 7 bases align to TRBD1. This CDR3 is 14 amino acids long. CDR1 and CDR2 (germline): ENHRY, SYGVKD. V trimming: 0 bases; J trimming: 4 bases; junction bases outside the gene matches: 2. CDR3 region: CAISESGGIETQYF. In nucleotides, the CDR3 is TGTGCCATCAGTGAGTCAGGGGGCATAGAGACCCAGTACTTC.

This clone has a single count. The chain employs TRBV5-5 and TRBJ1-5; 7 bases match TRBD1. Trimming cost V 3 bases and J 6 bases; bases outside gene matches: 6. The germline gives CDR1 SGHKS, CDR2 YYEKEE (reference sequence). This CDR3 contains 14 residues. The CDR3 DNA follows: TGTGCCAGCAGCTCTGACAGGGCTGGTCAGCCCCAGCATTTT. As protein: CASSSDRAGQPQHF.

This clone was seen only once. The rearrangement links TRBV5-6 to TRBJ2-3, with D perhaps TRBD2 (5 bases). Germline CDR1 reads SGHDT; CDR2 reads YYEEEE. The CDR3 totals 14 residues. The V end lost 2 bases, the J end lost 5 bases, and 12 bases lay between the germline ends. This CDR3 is CASSFYGIGDTQYF. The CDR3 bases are TGTGCCAGCAGCTTTTACGGGATCGGAGATACGCAGTATTTT. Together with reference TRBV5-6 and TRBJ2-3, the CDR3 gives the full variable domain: DAGVTQSPTHLIKTRGQQVTLRCSPKSGHDTVSWYQQALGQGPQFIFQYYEEEERQRGNFPDRFSGHQFPNYSSELNVNALLLGDSALYLCASSFYGIGDTQYFGPGTRLTVL.

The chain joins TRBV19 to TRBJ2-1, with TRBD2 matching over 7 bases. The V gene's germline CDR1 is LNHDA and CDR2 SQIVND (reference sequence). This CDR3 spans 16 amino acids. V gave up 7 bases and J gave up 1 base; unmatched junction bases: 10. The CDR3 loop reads CASTPGGGGSYNEQFF. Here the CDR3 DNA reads TGTGCCAGTACTCCTGGCGGGGGAGGTTCCTACAATGAGCAGTTCTTC.

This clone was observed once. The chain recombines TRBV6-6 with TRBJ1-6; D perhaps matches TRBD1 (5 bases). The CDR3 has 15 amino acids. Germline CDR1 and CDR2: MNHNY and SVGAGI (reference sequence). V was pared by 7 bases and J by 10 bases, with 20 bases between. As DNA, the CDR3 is TGTGCCAGCACCCCAGCGGGGGGGAACCTATCACCCCTCCACTTT. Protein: CASTPAGGNLSPLHF.

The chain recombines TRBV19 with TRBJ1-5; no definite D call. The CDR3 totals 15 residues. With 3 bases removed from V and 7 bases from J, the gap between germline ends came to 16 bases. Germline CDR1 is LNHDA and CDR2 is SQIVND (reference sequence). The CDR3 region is CASSIIQTSEQPQHF. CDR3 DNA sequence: TGTGCCAGTAGTATCATACAGACCTCCGAGCAGCCCCAGCATTTT.

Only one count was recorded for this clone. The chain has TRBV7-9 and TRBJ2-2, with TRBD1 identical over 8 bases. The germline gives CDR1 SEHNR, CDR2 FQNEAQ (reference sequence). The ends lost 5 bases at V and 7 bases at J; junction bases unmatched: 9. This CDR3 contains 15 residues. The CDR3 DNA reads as TGTGCCAGCAGCCCCTTGGACAGGGCGGGCGGGGAGCTGTTTTTT. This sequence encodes CASSPLDRAGGELFF.

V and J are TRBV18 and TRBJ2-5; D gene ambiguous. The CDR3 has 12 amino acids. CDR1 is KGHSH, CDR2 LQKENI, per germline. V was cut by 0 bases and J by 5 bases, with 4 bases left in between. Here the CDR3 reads CASSPPFETQYF. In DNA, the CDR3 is TGTGCCAGCTCACCACCCTTCGAGACCCAGTACTTC.

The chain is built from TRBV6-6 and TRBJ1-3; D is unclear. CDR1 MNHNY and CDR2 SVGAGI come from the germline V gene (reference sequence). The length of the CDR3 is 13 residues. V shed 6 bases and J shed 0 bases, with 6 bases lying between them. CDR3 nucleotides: TGTGCCAGCAGAGTCTACTCTGGAAACACCATATATTTT. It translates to CASRVYSGNTIYF.

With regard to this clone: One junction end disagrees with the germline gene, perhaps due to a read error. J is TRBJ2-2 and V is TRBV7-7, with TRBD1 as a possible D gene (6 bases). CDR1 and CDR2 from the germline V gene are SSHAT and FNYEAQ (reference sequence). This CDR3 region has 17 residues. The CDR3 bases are TGTGCTAGCAGCTCTAGTCGGTCAGGGGAGAACACCGGGGAGCTGTTTTTT. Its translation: CASSSSRSGENTGELFF.

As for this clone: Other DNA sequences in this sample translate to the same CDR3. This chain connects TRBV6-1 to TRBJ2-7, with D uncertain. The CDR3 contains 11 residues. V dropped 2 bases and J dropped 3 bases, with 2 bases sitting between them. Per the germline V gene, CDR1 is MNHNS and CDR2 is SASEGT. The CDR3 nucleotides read TGTGCCAGCAGTGAACTCTACGAGCAGTACTTC. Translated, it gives CASSELYEQYF.

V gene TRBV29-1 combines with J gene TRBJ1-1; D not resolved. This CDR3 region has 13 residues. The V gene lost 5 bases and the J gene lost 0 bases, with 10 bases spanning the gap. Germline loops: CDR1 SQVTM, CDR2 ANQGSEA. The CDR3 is CSVNSIMNTEAFF. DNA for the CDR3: TGCAGCGTTAACAGTATTATGAACACTGAAGCTTTCTTT.

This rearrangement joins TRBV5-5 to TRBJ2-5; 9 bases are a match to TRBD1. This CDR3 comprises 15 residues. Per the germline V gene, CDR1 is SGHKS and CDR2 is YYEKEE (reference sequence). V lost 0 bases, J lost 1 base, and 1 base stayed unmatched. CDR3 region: CASSLVDRGQETQYF. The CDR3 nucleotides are TGTGCCAGCAGCTTGGTGGACAGGGGCCAAGAGACCCAGTACTTC.

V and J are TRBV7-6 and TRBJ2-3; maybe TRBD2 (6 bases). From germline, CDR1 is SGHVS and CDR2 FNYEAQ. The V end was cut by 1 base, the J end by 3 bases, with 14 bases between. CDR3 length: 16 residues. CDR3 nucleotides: TGTGCCAGCAGCTTAGGTGGCGGGACGGGTACAGATACGCAGTATTTT. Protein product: CASSLGGGTGTDTQYF.

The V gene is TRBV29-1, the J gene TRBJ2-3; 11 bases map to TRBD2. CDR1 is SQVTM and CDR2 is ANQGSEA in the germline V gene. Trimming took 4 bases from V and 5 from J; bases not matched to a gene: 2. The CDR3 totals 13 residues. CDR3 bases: TGCAGCGTTGCTAGCGGGAGGATAGATACGCAGTATTTT. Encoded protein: CSVASGRIDTQYF.

The CDR3 sequence: CSAGQGMGLITAEAFF. DNA for the CDR3: TGCAGCGCCGGACAGGGGATGGGCCTTATCACCGCTGAAGCTTTCTTT. The chain employs TRBV29-1 and TRBJ1-1; TRBD1 agrees at 9 bases. Trimming took 7 bases from V and 6 from J; bases not matched to a gene: 18. This CDR3 is 16 amino acids long. CDR1 is SQVTM, CDR2 ANQGSEA, per germline. Full variable domain (missing parts from reference TRBV29-1 and TRBJ1-1): SAVISQKPSRDICQRGTSLTIQCQVDSQVTMMFWYRQQPGQSLTLIATANQGSEATYESGFVIDKFPISRPNLTFSTLTVSNMSPEDSSIYLCSAGQGMGLITAEAFFGQGTRLTVV.

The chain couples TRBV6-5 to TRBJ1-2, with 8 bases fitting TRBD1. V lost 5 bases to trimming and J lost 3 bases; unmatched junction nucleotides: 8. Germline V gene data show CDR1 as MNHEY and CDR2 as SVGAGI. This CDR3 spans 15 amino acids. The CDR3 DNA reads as TGTGCCAGCAGTGGACCGCAGGGGGCTGACTATGGCTACACCTTC. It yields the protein CASSGPQGADYGYTF.

CDR3 residues: CASSPQTGFNLPYGYTF. The DNA for the CDR3 is TGCGCCAGCAGCCCGCAGACAGGGTTTAACTTACCATATGGCTACACCTTC. The rearrangement uses TRBV4-3 and TRBJ1-2; TRBD1 agrees at 7 bases. The V gene end was trimmed by 4 bases and the J gene end by 5 bases; junction bases not matched to a gene: 16. This CDR3 has 17 amino acids. CDR1 and CDR2 (germline): LGHNA, YSLEER.

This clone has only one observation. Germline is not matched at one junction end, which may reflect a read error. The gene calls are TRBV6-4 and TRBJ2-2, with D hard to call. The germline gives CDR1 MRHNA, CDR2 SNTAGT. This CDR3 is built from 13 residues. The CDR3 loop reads CAGSVEMPGELFF. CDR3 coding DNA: TGTGCCGGCAGTGTGGAGATGCCCGGGGAGCTGTTTTTT.